One and the same sample provided the 20 T cell receptor beta chains below, sequenced in a study of cytomegalovirus exposure and HLA in healthy donors. PCR was performed using 60 Vbeta and 13 Jbeta primers. Clones were sequenced by immunoSEQ multiplex PCR, and TCRdb holds only the in-frame ones, with some missing. The table has 200,000 to 250,000 clones, about 80% seen once. Sequencing used PBMCs. Every receptor here comes from a woman aged 55 to 70 in good health and CMV-seropositive.

The V call is TRBV30, the J call TRBJ2-1; 12 bases align to TRBD2. The germline CDR1 and CDR2 sequences are GTSNPN and SVGIG (reference sequence). This CDR3 comprises 17 residues. Germline trimming cut 4 bases from V and 7 bases from J; bases unmatched to any gene: 14. The CDR3 DNA sequence: TGTGCCTGGACCTACCGACTGCTAGCGGGAGGGTTGAATGAGCAGTTCTTC. This translates into CAWTYRLLAGGLNEQFF.

This chain joins TRBV9 and TRBJ2-7, with 9 nucleotides matching TRBD1. Germline assignment: CDR1 SGDLS and CDR2 YYNGEE. The CDR3 has 13 residues. Germline trimming cut 3 bases from V and 7 bases from J; bases unmatched to any gene: 5. The CDR3 region is CASSGGQGREQYF. The CDR3 nucleotides are TGTGCCAGCAGCGGGGGACAGGGTCGGGAGCAGTACTTC.

As concerns this clone: One junction end disagrees with the germline gene, perhaps due to a read error. This sequence joins TRBV6-5 and TRBJ2-7; 7 bases are a match to TRBD1. Germline loops: CDR1 MNHEY, CDR2 SVGAGI. The CDR3 has 14 residues. The CDR3: CASSITGDSYEQCF. For the CDR3, the DNA is TGTGCCAGCAGCATTACAGGGGACAGCTACGAGCAGTGCTTC.

The chain recombines TRBV28 with TRBJ2-7, with D possibly being TRBD2 (5 bases). The CDR3 spans 12 residues. Germline V gene lookup returns CDR1 MDHEN and CDR2 SYDVKM. Trimming took off 3 bases at V and 3 bases at J, with 6 bases between the two ends. CDR3 bases: TGTGCCAGCAGTTTGGGGAGCTACGAGCAGTACTTC. Amino acid sequence: CASSLGSYEQYF.

The chain couples TRBV4-1 to TRBJ2-1, with 8 bases aligning to TRBD2. Trimming took 0 bases from V and 5 from J; bases not matched to a gene: 3. The CDR3 totals 15 residues. Per the germline V gene, CDR1 is MGHRA and CDR2 is YSYEKL. For the CDR3, the DNA is TGCGCCAGCAGCCAAGACCTAGCGGGCCACAATGAGCAGTTCTTC. This translates into CASSQDLAGHNEQFF.

This clone was recorded once. The gene calls are TRBV9 and TRBJ2-1, with 11 bases aligning to TRBD2. Per germline, CDR1 SGDLS and CDR2 YYNGEE. Trimming took 0 bases from V and 7 from J; bases not matched to a gene: 3. The CDR3 extends over 15 amino acids. The DNA of the CDR3 is TGTGCCAGCAGCGTAGAGTCTAGCGGGAGGAATGAGCAGTTCTTC. Translation: CASSVESSGRNEQFF.

This clone was recorded only once. The chain employs TRBV9 and TRBJ1-4; D ambiguous. V gave up 0 bases and J gave up 8 bases, with 14 bases separating them. CDR3 length: 15 residues. CDR1 and CDR2 from the germline V gene are SGDLS and YYNGEE. CDR3 nucleotide sequence: TGTGCCAGCAGCGTAGGCTTGAAGGGAGGGGAAAAACTGTTTTTT. The encoded protein is CASSVGLKGGEKLFF.

The CDR3 loop is CSVEQNRSQQFF. The DNA for the CDR3 is TGCAGCGTTGAACAGAACAGGAGTCAGCAGTTCTTC. The V and J genes are TRBV29-1 and TRBJ2-1; perhaps TRBD1 as D (5 bases). Germline V gene lookup returns CDR1 SQVTM and CDR2 ANQGSEA. The CDR3 spans 12 residues. Deletions cut 2 bases from V and 11 bases from J, with 13 bases between.

This chain joins TRBV5-4 and TRBJ1-2, with D hard to call. There are 16 residues in the CDR3. Between the trimmed V and J ends, which lost 4 bases and 2 bases, there was a span of 18 bases. Per germline, CDR1 SGHNT and CDR2 YYREEE (reference sequence). The CDR3 spells CASSPNSLETNYGYTF. The CDR3 coding sequence is TGTGCCAGCAGCCCCAACAGCCTGGAAACCAACTATGGCTACACCTTC.

The chain carries TRBV19 and TRBJ1-2; 9 bases agree with TRBD1. CDR1 is LNHDA and CDR2 is SQIVND in the germline V gene (reference sequence). Unmatched junction bases numbered 9, after V lost 4 bases and J lost 3 bases. This CDR3 is built from 16 residues. CDR3 residues: CASSKRTGAHDYGYTF. CDR3 nucleotides: TGTGCCAGTAGTAAGCGGACAGGGGCCCACGACTATGGCTACACCTTC.

A single count supports this clone. The chain recombines TRBV10-1 with TRBJ2-3, with D perhaps matching TRBD2 (6 bases). CDR3 length: 14 amino acids. Per germline, CDR1 WNHNN and CDR2 SYGVQD (reference sequence). V lost 5 bases and J lost 0, with 9 bases in between. This CDR3 reads CASSRDFSTDTQYF. The CDR3 DNA is TGCGCCAGCAGTCGGGACTTTAGCACAGATACGCAGTATTTT.

A remark on this clone: The sample has other DNA sequences that encode this CDR3 too. This chain uses TRBV6-5 with TRBJ1-4, with 8 bases that match TRBD1. Germline V CDR1 and CDR2: MNHEY, SVGAGI. There are 13 residues in the CDR3. With V trimmed by 6 bases and J by 8 bases, 5 bases remained unmatched. The CDR3 DNA reads TGTGCCAGCAGAACAGGGGGTAGCGAAAAACTGTTTTTT. Its protein product is CASRTGGSEKLFF.

This sequence joins TRBV27 and TRBJ2-1, with D unresolved. V lost 5 bases to trimming and J lost 6 bases, with 8 bases between them. Germline V lookup: CDR1 MNHEY, CDR2 SMNVEV (reference sequence). The CDR3 has 12 residues. Here the CDR3 DNA reads TGTGCCAGCAGTCCCAGACTCAATGAGCAGTTCTTC. It codes for CASSPRLNEQFF.

The chain is built from TRBV9 and TRBJ2-5; perhaps TRBD1 as D (6 bases). Trimming removed 3 bases at V and 5 bases at J, with 17 bases between. Germline V gene lookup returns CDR1 SGDLS and CDR2 YYNGEE. The CDR3 has 15 amino acids. The CDR3 DNA reads TGTGCCAGCAGCGCTCACGTACAGGGTAGGGAGACCCAGTACTTC. Translated: CASSAHVQGRETQYF. The full variable domain, with the rest looked up from reference TRBV9 and TRBJ2-5, is DSGVTQTPKHLITATGQRVTLRCSPRSGDLSVYWYQQSLDQGLQFLIQYYNGEERAKGNILERFSAQQFPDLHSELNLSSLELGDSALYFCASSAHVQGRETQYFGPGTRLLVL.

The chain couples TRBV5-1 to TRBJ2-6; 7 positions agree with TRBD2. CDR1 and CDR2 (germline): SGHRS, YFSETQ. V was pared by 0 bases and J by 1 base, with 4 bases of the junction left unmatched. The CDR3 loop spans 17 amino acids. The CDR3 protein is CASSLGGSGSGANVLTF. CDR3 nucleotide sequence: TGCGCCAGCAGCTTGGGAGGTAGCGGGTCTGGGGCCAACGTCCTGACTTTC.

In its sample, this clone was seen once. The genes are TRBV5-1 and TRBJ2-1; D is unresolved. Trimming stripped 1 base from V and 8 bases from J, with 10 bases between. From germline, CDR1 is SGHRS and CDR2 YFSETQ. There are 13 residues in the CDR3. DNA of the CDR3: TGCGCCAGCAGCTTGTATGGCTCTGATGAGCAGTTCTTC. This encodes CASSLYGSDEQFF.

This clone has only a few counts. The V and J genes are TRBV11-1 and TRBJ2-7, with D perhaps matching TRBD2 (6 bases). Trimming stripped 3 bases from V and 5 bases from J, with 14 bases between. The CDR3 is 14 residues long. Germline CDR1 and CDR2: SGHAT and FQDESV (reference sequence). The CDR3 reads CASSFGRELNEQYF. CDR3 nucleotide sequence: TGTGCCAGCAGCTTCGGTCGGGAGTTGAACGAGCAGTACTTC.

The genes are TRBV15 and TRBJ1-1, with 8 bases identical to TRBD1. CDR3 length: 17 amino acids. Germline V gives CDR1 LNHNV, CDR2 YYDKDF (reference sequence). The V segment lost 0 bases and the J segment 1 base; nucleotides outside the gene matches: 7. The CDR3 sequence: CATSRELPDRANTEAFF. In DNA form, the CDR3 reads TGTGCCACCAGCAGAGAACTCCCGGACAGGGCGAACACTGAAGCTTTCTTT.

The rearrangement links TRBV6-6 to TRBJ1-1; weak D call: TRBD1 (5 bases). V lost 6 bases to trimming and J lost 1 base, with 9 bases between them. CDR3 length: 13 amino acids. Germline-derived CDR1 and CDR2 are MNHNY and SVGAGI (reference sequence). This CDR3 is CASSLTANTEAFF. The CDR3 DNA reads TGTGCCAGCAGCCTGACAGCGAACACTGAAGCTTTCTTT.

V gene TRBV30 combines with J gene TRBJ2-7, with TRBD1 as a possible D gene (5 bases). The CDR3 spans 12 residues. Germline-derived CDR1 and CDR2 are GTSNPN and SVGIG (reference sequence). The CDR3 nucleotides are TGTGCTCTAGATAGGGGTTCGGCCGAGCAGTACTTC. This encodes CALDRGSAEQYF.